Detailed here is one T cell receptor beta chain. Its antigen is unknown. The data stem from a study of graft-versus-host responses after intestinal transplantation. Study-wide context: The transplants performed in recipients were multivisceral, liver-intestinal, or isolated intestinal.

TCRdb keeps only in-frame clones here, not all; method: immunoSEQ multiplex PCR. In the table there are tens of thousands of clones, about 95% of which are singletons. Germline CDR1 reads MNHEY; CDR2 reads SMNVEV (reference sequence). The CDR3 is made up of 15 amino acids. Losses at the gene ends were 7 bases for V and 0 bases for J; bases not matched to a gene: 8. Study outcomes and limitations: Detected in recipient marrow were GvH clones, some of which were first observed in ileum or blood. Maximum circulating GvH clone levels tracked with early post-transplant HvG decreases. Within the allografts of patients who had graft-donor T cell macrochimerism, graft-versus-host to host-versus-graft clonal ratios were high.

V and J are TRBV27 and TRBJ1-1, with TRBD1 matching over 7 bases. The sequence came from a human donor who was the organ donor for an intestinal transplant. The material sequenced was unstimulated CD8+ T cells sorted from spleen or lymph node cells, taken before transplant. CDR3 DNA sequence: TGTGCCAGCATTCTACAGGGGACTATGAACACTGAAGCTTTCTTT. As protein: CASILQGTMNTEAFF.